This record covers a single T cell receptor beta chain. A much more abundant neighbour one base away suggests this may be a read error. Germline CDR1 is SGHRS and CDR2 is YFSETQ. Trimming cost V 5 bases and J 4 bases; bases outside gene matches: 5. The CDR3 has 13 amino acids. Using RNA template, CDR3s of TCR alpha and beta were amplified with iRepertoire arm-PCR. MiXCR, run by TCRdb on the multiplex PCR reads, gives a single entry per CDR3 protein. In the table there are roughly 200,000 distinct CDR3 sequences, under 55% of which are singletons. These data originate in a study of glioma-infiltrating T cells.

The TCR was taken from a human donor with low-grade glioma or glioblastoma, undergoing nonglioma brain surgery, or in good health (not recorded which). This rearrangement joins TRBV5-1 to TRBJ2-7, with 8 bases aligning to TRBD1. Specimen: glioma tissue, nonneoplastic brain tissue, or PBMCs (not recorded which). CDR3 sequence reads: CASRLTGGYEQYF. DNA of the CDR3: TGCGCCAGCAGGTTAACAGGGGGATACGAGCAGTACTTC. The full variable domain, completed using reference TRBV5-1 and TRBJ2-7, is KAGVTQTPRYLIKTRGQQVTLSCSPISGHRSVSWYQQTPGQGLQFLFEYFSETQRNKGNFPGRFSGRQFSNSRSEMNVSTLELGDSALYLCASRLTGGYEQYFGPGTRLTVT.